This T cell receptor beta chain is drawn from a study of shared clonotypes between healthy human individuals. Every donor, a Caucasian adult, lived in Nashville, Tennessee. The junction had 2 bases not matched to a gene; V was cut back by 5 bases and J by 6 bases. The CDR3 is 14 amino acids. Germline V CDR1 and CDR2: LNHDA, SQIVND (reference sequence). Method: immunoSEQ multiplex PCR; TCRdb's copy keeps in-frame clones and lacks some. The sample has over a million clones, approximately 76% seen once. The receptor comes from a man aged 18-30 years in good health. The chain recombines TRBV19 with TRBJ1-6; 9 nucleotides match TRBD1. Sequenced sample: memory CD4+ T cells sorted from blood. Subset described: CD45RA-negative fraction. The CDR3 nucleotides are TGTGCCAGTAGTCGACAGGGGGGTAATTCACCCCTCCACTTT. It encodes CASSRQGGNSPLHF. Supplemented by reference TRBV19 and TRBJ1-6, the full variable domain reads DGGITQSPKYLFRKEGQNVTLSCEQNLNHDAMYWYRQDPGQGLRLIYYSQIVNDFQKGDIAEGYSVSREKKESFPLTVTSAQKNPTAFYLCASSRQGGNSPLHFGNGTRLTVT.